The sequence of this TCR beta chain was determined in a study of T cells expressing NK-cell markers. TCRdb reanalyzed the 5' RACE reads, giving one entry per CDR3 protein sequence and no DNA. This repertoire includes a few hundred thousand distinct CDR3 sequences. CDR1 and CDR2 (germline): SGHTA, FQGNSA. This CDR3 is built from 14 residues. This sequence joins TRBV7-2 and TRBJ1-3; the D call of TRBD1 rests on TCRdb alone, since no DNA is present to check it. This clonotype was obtained from a man younger than 30 in good health. The material sequenced was blood T cells: a sorted CD56 or NKG2C T cell subset, CD4+ or CD8+ T cells, or bulk PBMC T cells (not recorded which). The CDR3 spells CASSSRTVGNTIYF.